This T cell receptor beta chain was found in a study of blood T cell repertoires in COVID-19. Overall study: Samples representing acute and convalescent COVID-19 were sourced from the United States, Italy and Spain. PBMCs, B-cell-depleted T cells, or T cells were the source of the cDNA or gDNA that made up the material.

The repertoire was sequenced with immunoSEQ multiplex PCR; TCRdb's copy has only in-frame clones and lacks some. In the table there are around 95,000 clones, around 85% of which are singletons. The CDR3 is 13 residues long. V gave up 2 bases and J gave up 5 bases, with 10 bases separating them. Germline V gene sequence: CDR1 LGHDT, CDR2 YNNKEL (reference sequence). This receptor was identified in a middle-aged man with active or convalescent COVID-19. The specimen was peripheral blood. The rearrangement uses TRBV3-1 (or the pseudogene TRBV3-2) and TRBJ2-7, with D hard to call. CDR3 coding DNA: TGTGCCAGCAGCCAATCTCCTTCTCACGAGCAGTACTTC. As protein: CASSQSPSHEQYF.